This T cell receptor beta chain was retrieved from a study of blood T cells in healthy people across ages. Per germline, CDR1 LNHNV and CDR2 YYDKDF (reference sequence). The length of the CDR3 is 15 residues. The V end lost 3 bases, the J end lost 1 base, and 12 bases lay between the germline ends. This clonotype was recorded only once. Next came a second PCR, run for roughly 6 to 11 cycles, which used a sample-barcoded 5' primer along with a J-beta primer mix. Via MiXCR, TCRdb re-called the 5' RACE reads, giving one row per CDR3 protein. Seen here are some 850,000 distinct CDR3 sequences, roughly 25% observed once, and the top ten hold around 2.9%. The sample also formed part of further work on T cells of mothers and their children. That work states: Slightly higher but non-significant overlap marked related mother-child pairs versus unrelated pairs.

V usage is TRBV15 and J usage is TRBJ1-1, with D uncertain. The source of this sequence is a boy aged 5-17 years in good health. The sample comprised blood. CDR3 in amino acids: CATSRTPFANTEAFF. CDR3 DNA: TGTGCCACCAGCAGGACCCCGTTTGCGAACACTGAAGCTTTCTTT. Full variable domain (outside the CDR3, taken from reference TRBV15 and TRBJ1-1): DAMVIQNPRYQVTQFGKPVTLSCSQTLNHNVMYWYQQKSSQAPKLLFHYYDKDFNNEADTPDNFQSRRPNTSFCFLDIRSPGLGDTAMYLCATSRTPFANTEAFFGQGTRLTVV.